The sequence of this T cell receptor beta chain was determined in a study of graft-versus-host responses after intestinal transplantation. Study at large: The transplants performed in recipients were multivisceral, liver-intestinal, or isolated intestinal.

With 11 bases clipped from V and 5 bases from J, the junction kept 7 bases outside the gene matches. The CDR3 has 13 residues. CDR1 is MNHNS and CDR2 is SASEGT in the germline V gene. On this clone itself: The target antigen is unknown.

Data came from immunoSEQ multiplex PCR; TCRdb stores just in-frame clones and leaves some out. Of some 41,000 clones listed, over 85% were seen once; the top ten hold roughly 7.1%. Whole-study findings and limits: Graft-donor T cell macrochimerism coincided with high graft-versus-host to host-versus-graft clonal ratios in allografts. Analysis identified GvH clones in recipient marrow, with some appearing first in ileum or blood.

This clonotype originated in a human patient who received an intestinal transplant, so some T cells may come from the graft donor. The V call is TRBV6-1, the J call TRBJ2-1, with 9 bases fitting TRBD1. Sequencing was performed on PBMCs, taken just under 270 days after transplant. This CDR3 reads CAGGQGSDNEQFF. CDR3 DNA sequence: TGTGCCGGGGGACAGGGCAGCGACAATGAGCAGTTCTTC.